This T cell receptor (beta chain) comes out of a study of blood T cell repertoires in COVID-19. Study as a whole: From T cells, B-cell-depleted T cells, or PBMCs came the material, which was cDNA or gDNA.

Patients of the Seattle cohort, enrolled during active infection, were followed longitudinally. Original methodology: Nucleated cell number was recorded as an estimate derived from reference gene primer amplification. Method: immunoSEQ multiplex PCR; TCRdb's copy keeps in-frame clones and lacks some. The D gene and trimming were derived from the DNA, and the V and J assignments and clone size from that table. The repertoire holds 200,000 to 250,000 clones, 70% to 85% seen once, with over 6% in the top ten. CDR1 and CDR2 from the germline V gene are MNHEY and SVGAGI. This CDR3 is 11 amino acids long. The V end was cut by 2 bases, the J end by 5 bases, with 2 bases between. Remarks on this clone: The sample contains more than one DNA sequence encoding this CDR3.

The material sequenced was peripheral blood. The V and J genes are TRBV6-5 and TRBJ2-3; no clear D gene. This sequence originates from a woman older than 75 with COVID-19, enrolled during active disease. This chain's CDR3 is CASSYRDTQYF. CDR3 bases: TGTGCCAGCAGTTACCGAGATACGCAGTATTTT.